This T cell receptor (beta chain) was captured by sequencing in a study of tumor-infiltrating lymphocytes in localized non-small cell lung cancer. Measured with immunoSEQ multiplex PCR; TCRdb has only the in-frame clones, and not every one. The data hold 7,000 or so clones, with roughly 70% observed a single time. About this clone itself: Its specificity is not known.

Whole-study findings and limits: IM1 and IM2 tumors showed no difference in T-cell fraction.

Trimming cost V 0 bases and J 10 bases; bases outside gene matches: 11. CDR1 SGDLS and CDR2 YYNGEE come from the germline V gene. This CDR3 is 16 amino acids long. The chain combines TRBV9 with TRBJ2-3, with 10 bases lining up with TRBD2. The clonotype was recovered from a human donor with non-small cell lung cancer. Source material: lung tumor tissue. Written as DNA, the CDR3 is TGTGCCAGCAGCGTAGCTGTAAGCGGGGGGGCTGGGGCGCAGTATTTT. Amino acids: CASSVAVSGGAGAQYF.